A selection of T cell receptor beta chains follows, all from one sample in a study of shared clonotypes between healthy human individuals. Libraries were prepared by immunoSEQ multiplex PCR; TCRdb keeps only in-frame clonotypes and omits some of them. The data hold around 2,000,000 clones, with roughly 95% observed a single time. The sequencing input was naive CD4+ T cells sorted from blood. These receptors all stem from a man aged 18 to 35 in good health. Each CDR3 is given with its conserved first and last residue. D genes are given only for firm matches. Size tells how often a clone was seen (once, few, many) or the class of an expanded clone, and some rows leave it out.

TRBV4-3,.,TRBJ2-7,.,CASSLQPQGSSYEQYF,TGCGCCAGCAGCCTACAACCCCAGGGTAGCTCCTACGAGCAGTACTTC
TRBV9,.,TRBJ1-3,.,CASSVAESRFSGNTIYF,TGTGCCAGCAGCGTAGCGGAGTCCCGTTTCTCTGGAAACACCATATATTTT
TRBV29-1,.,TRBJ1-1,TRBD1,CSVEVGTANTEAFF,TGCAGCGTTGAAGTGGGGACAGCGAACACTGAAGCTTTCTTT
TRBV11-3,.,TRBJ2-2,TRBD1,CASSGQGTTGELFF,TGTGCCAGCAGCGGACAGGGGACCACCGGGGAGCTGTTTTTT
TRBV10-1,.,TRBJ2-1,TRBD2,CASSEGTSGSDEQFF,TGCGCCAGCAGTGAAGGGACTAGCGGGAGCGATGAGCAGTTCTTC
TRBV5-6,many,TRBJ1-6,.,CASSLARGKSPLHF,TGTGCCAGCAGCTTGGCCAGGGGAAAATCACCCCTCCACTTT
TRBV25-1,.,TRBJ2-1,TRBD2,CASSGSGGAYNEQFF,TGTGCCAGCAGTGGGTCGGGGGGGGCCTACAATGAGCAGTTCTTC
TRBV4-1,.,TRBJ2-7,TRBD2,CASSQGLGLAGGLSYEQYF,TGCGCCAGCAGCCAGGGACTTGGGTTAGCGGGGGGACTTTCCTACGAGCAGTACTTC
TRBV30,many,TRBJ1-1,TRBD1,CAWVLGQGLGAFF,TGTGCCTGGGTCCTGGGACAGGGTTTAGGAGCTTTCTTT
TRBV6-5,.,TRBJ2-1,TRBD2,CASSPIPGGSEQFF,TGTGCCAGCAGTCCGATACCGGGGGGGAGTGAGCAGTTCTTC
TRBV14,.,TRBJ1-3,.,CASSQDSRPSSGNTIYF,TGTGCCAGCAGCCAAGACTCCAGGCCCAGCTCTGGAAACACCATATATTTT
TRBV5-1,.,TRBJ2-5,.,CASSLEGQKETQYF,TGCGCCAGCAGCTTGGAGGGTCAAAAAGAGACCCAGTACTTC
TRBV7-2,.,TRBJ2-5,.,CASSFSIGSTKRETQYF,TGTGCCAGCAGCTTCTCCATAGGTAGCACAAAGAGGGAGACCCAGTACTTC
TRBV4-3,.,TRBJ2-7,TRBD2,CASSQDRLADSSYEQYF,TGCGCCAGCAGCCAAGATAGGCTAGCGGATTCCTCCTACGAGCAGTACTTC
TRBV28,.,TRBJ1-5,.,CASSLTTVDQPQHF,TGTGCCAGCAGTTTGACGACAGTTGATCAGCCCCAGCATTTT
TRBV18,.,TRBJ2-7,.,CASSPTFGLNYEQYF,TGTGCCAGCTCACCAACGTTCGGACTGAATTACGAGCAGTACTTC
TRBV4-1,.,TRBJ2-1,.,CASSQLTGLRHNEQFF,TGCGCCAGCAGCCAATTAACAGGGTTGAGGCACAATGAGCAGTTCTTC